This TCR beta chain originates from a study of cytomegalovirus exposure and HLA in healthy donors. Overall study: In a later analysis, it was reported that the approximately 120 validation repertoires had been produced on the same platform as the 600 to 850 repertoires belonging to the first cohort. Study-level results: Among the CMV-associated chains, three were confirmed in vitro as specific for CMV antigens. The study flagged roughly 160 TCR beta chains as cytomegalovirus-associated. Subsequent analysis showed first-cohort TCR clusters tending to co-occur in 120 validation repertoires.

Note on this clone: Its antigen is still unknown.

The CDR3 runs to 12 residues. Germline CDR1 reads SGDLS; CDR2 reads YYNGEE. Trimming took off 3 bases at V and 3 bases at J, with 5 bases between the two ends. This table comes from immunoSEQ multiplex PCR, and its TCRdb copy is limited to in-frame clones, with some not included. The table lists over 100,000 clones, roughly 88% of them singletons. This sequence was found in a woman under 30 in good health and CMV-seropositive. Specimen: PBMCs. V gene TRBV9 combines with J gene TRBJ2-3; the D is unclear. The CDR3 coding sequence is TGTGCCAGCAGCGGCCTAACAGATACGCAGTATTTT. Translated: CASSGLTDTQYF.